Listed here are 19 T cell receptor beta chains from one sample, sequenced in a study of OX40 agonist ivuxolimab in advanced cancers. Method: immunoSEQ multiplex PCR; TCRdb's copy keeps in-frame clones and lacks some. The sample comprises 100,000 to 140,000 clones, 85% to 95% of which are singletons, and roughly 1.2% rests with the top ten. Sample: CD4+ or CD8+ T cells sorted from blood, taken in a trial of the OX40 agonist ivuxolimab. These receptors were collected from an adult with an advanced solid tumor such as melanoma, head and neck, liver or kidney cancer.

This rearrangement joins TRBV5-8 to TRBJ1-2, with a weak D call TRBD1 (5 bases). Trimming stripped 0 bases from V and 8 bases from J, with 14 bases between. The CDR3 is 14 amino acids. Germline V gene sequence: CDR1 SGHTS, CDR2 YDEGEE. For the CDR3, the DNA is TGTGCCAGCAGCTTGGCCTCGCAGGGAGGGGGCTACACCTTC. This gives the protein CASSLASQGGGYTF.

J is TRBJ1-5 and V is TRBV9; no firm D call. V was pared by 0 bases and J by 5 bases, with 9 bases between. Per the germline V gene, CDR1 is SGDLS and CDR2 is YYNGEE. The CDR3 covers 14 residues. CDR3 in amino acids: CASSVGQLDQPQHF. The CDR3, as DNA: TGTGCCAGCAGCGTAGGTCAGTTAGATCAGCCCCAGCATTTT. Supplemented by reference TRBV9 and TRBJ1-5, the full variable domain reads DSGVTQTPKHLITATGQRVTLRCSPRSGDLSVYWYQQSLDQGLQFLIQYYNGEERAKGNILERFSAQQFPDLHSELNLSSLELGDSALYFCASSVGQLDQPQHFGDGTRLSIL.

The J gene is TRBJ1-2, the V gene TRBV7-3; D ambiguous. Germline V gene lookup returns CDR1 SGHTA and CDR2 FQGTGA. V dropped 5 bases and J dropped 13 bases, with 20 bases sitting between them. The length of the CDR3 is 13 residues. In DNA form, the CDR3 reads TGTGCCAGCAGCCAAACGGAGCGTCTAGTCGTCACCTTC. Protein sequence: CASSQTERLVVTF.

The chain links TRBV6-6 to TRBJ2-7, with 7 bases lining up with TRBD1. The CDR3 extends over 14 amino acids. CDR1 MNHNY and CDR2 SVGAGI come from the germline V gene (reference sequence). V dropped 0 bases and J dropped 4; count of bases not matched to a gene: 3. The CDR3 DNA reads as TGTGCCAGCAGTTACTCGACACAGGGGTACGAGCAGTACTTC. Translating gives CASSYSTQGYEQYF.

The chain has TRBV7-2 and TRBJ2-5, with TRBD1 identical over 9 bases. Germline V gene sequence: CDR1 SGHTA, CDR2 FQGNSA. The CDR3 contains 16 residues. J lost 0 bases, V lost 2 bases, and 4 bases had no gene match. CDR3 DNA: TGTGCCAGCAGCTTAAATGGACAGGGGAACCAAGAGACCCAGTACTTC. This encodes CASSLNGQGNQETQYF. The full variable domain, with the rest looked up from reference TRBV7-2 and TRBJ2-5, is GAGVSQSPSNKVTEKGKDVELRCDPISGHTALYWYRQSLGQGLEFLIYFQGNSAPDKSGLPSDRFSAERTGGSVSTLTIQRTQQEDSAVYLCASSLNGQGNQETQYFGPGTRLLVL.

This chain connects TRBV6-1 to TRBJ2-7; 10 bases agree with TRBD2. J was trimmed by 4 bases and V by 0 bases; bases with no gene match: 3. The germline V gene has CDR1 MNHNS and CDR2 SASEGT. CDR3 length equals 15 residues. The CDR3 spells CASSEALAGYYEQYF. The CDR3 DNA is TGTGCCAGCAGTGAAGCACTAGCGGGATATTACGAGCAGTACTTC.

This chain uses TRBV5-1 with TRBJ1-2; no clear D gene. The CDR3 has 12 amino acids. Germline V gene lookup returns CDR1 SGHRS and CDR2 YFSETQ. V lost 4 bases, J lost 6 bases, and 10 bases lay in between. The CDR3: CASSPDNDGYTF. CDR3 bases: TGCGCCAGCAGCCCAGACAACGATGGCTACACCTTC.

This clone was counted between two and nine times. The chain has TRBV13 and TRBJ1-5; D unresolved. Germline assignment: CDR1 PRHDT and CDR2 FYEKMQ (reference sequence). The ends were cut back, 5 bases at V and 3 bases at J, with 8 bases in the middle. The CDR3 sequence is 13 residues long. The CDR3 DNA reads as TGTGCCAGCAGCCCGGGCAACAATCAGCCCCAGCATTTT. This encodes CASSPGNNQPQHF.

The CDR3 coding sequence is TGTGCCAGTATTCGGGGACAAGGCGGCACCGGGGAGCTGTTTTTT. Translation gives CASIRGQGGTGELFF. The chain recombines TRBV19 with TRBJ2-2; D is possibly TRBD1 (6 bases). CDR1 LNHDA and CDR2 SQIVND come from the germline V gene (reference sequence). The CDR3 sequence is 15 residues long. The ends were cut back, 7 bases at V and 4 bases at J, with 16 bases in the middle.

The V gene is TRBV7-9, the J gene TRBJ2-1; 7 bases align to TRBD1. This CDR3 contains 14 residues. Germline V lookup: CDR1 SEHNR, CDR2 FQNEAQ (reference sequence). V shed 6 bases and J 1 base; nucleotides not matched to a gene: 3. The CDR3 DNA reads TGTGCCAGCAGTCCAGGGGGTTCCTACAATGAGCAGTTCTTC. Amino acids: CASSPGGSYNEQFF.

The chain carries TRBV13 and TRBJ1-5, with D perhaps matching TRBD1 (5 bases). The germline CDR1 and CDR2 sequences are PRHDT and FYEKMQ (reference sequence). The CDR3 length is 13 residues. Between the trimmed V and J ends, which lost 2 bases and 6 bases, there was a span of 8 bases. CDR3 nucleotides: TGTGCCAGCAGCTTACAGGGATTTCAGCCCCAGCATTTT. Its translation is CASSLQGFQPQHF.

J is TRBJ2-7 and V is TRBV5-1; D is unresolved. The germline V gene has CDR1 SGHRS and CDR2 YFSETQ. With 0 bases removed from V and 0 bases from J, the gap between germline ends came to 10 bases. There are 15 residues in the CDR3. CDR3 loop: CASSLGTVVSYEQYF. In DNA, the CDR3 is TGCGCCAGCAGCTTGGGGACCGTCGTCTCCTACGAGCAGTACTTC.

The rearrangement uses TRBV5-6 and TRBJ2-7; perhaps TRBD1 as D (6 bases). Trimming cost V 2 bases and J 7 bases, with 13 bases left between them. The germline gives CDR1 SGHDT, CDR2 YYEEEE. The CDR3 totals 13 residues. For the CDR3, the DNA is TGTGCCAGCAGCTTACAGGGAAGGGAGGAGCAGTACTTC. Translated: CASSLQGREEQYF.

There are a few counts of this clone. The chain links TRBV9 to TRBJ2-7; 11 positions match TRBD2. Looked up from germline, CDR1 is SGDLS and CDR2 is YYNGEE. The CDR3 is made up of 15 amino acids. J lost 5 bases, V lost 0 bases, and 4 bases had no gene match. The CDR3 coding sequence is TGTGCCAGCAGCGTAGCACTAGCGGGAGAAGACGAGCAGTACTTC. Protein product: CASSVALAGEDEQYF.

This clone has only a few counts. Distinct nucleotide sequences in the sample also encode this CDR3. V and J are TRBV19 and TRBJ2-1, with D tentatively TRBD1 (5 bases). V lost 5 bases to trimming and J lost 5 bases, with 22 bases between them. CDR3 length: 17 residues. Germline-derived CDR1 and CDR2 are LNHDA and SQIVND (reference sequence). CDR3 sequence (DNA): TGTGCCAGTAGTTTAACGCTACTACAGGACCTTAACAATGAGCAGTTCTTC. Residues: CASSLTLLQDLNNEQFF.

The chain couples TRBV19 to TRBJ2-3; tentative D call: TRBD2 (5 bases). The CDR3 totals 15 residues. Trimming removed 3 bases from V and 7 bases from J, with 17 bases in between. Germline CDR1 is LNHDA and CDR2 is SQIVND (reference sequence). CDR3 nucleotide sequence: TGTGCCAGTAGTATGAAGTCCGCGGGTACGAATACGCAGTATTTT. It translates to CASSMKSAGTNTQYF. Full variable domain (remainder filled in from reference TRBV19 and TRBJ2-3): DGGITQSPKYLFRKEGQNVTLSCEQNLNHDAMYWYRQDPGQGLRLIYYSQIVNDFQKGDIAEGYSVSREKKESFPLTVTSAQKNPTAFYLCASSMKSAGTNTQYFGPGTRLTVL.

The chain is built from TRBV6-1 and TRBJ1-2; no definite D call. The V gene lost 0 bases and the J gene lost 1 base, with 12 bases spanning the gap. There are 16 residues in the CDR3. CDR1 and CDR2 from the germline V gene are MNHNS and SASEGT. The CDR3 DNA sequence: TGTGCCAGCAGTGAAGCGGCCGCGGGCGTTAACTATGGCTACACCTTC. Its protein is CASSEAAAGVNYGYTF.

The V call is TRBV2, the J call TRBJ1-2; 7 nucleotides match TRBD1. V was pared by 5 bases and J by 2 bases, with 2 bases of the junction left unmatched. The CDR3 is made up of 13 amino acids. From germline, CDR1 is SNHLY and CDR2 FYNNEI. The CDR3 DNA reads TGTGCCAGCAGTCCGGGACAGAACTATGGCTACACCTTC. Encoded protein: CASSPGQNYGYTF.

The table lists this clone with a few counts. The J gene is TRBJ2-5, the V gene TRBV6-1, with 8 bases fitting TRBD1. The CDR3 runs 15 residues. In germline, CDR1 is MNHNS, CDR2 SASEGT. Losses at the gene ends were 2 bases for V and 8 bases for J; bases not matched to a gene: 10. CDR3 in DNA: TGTGCCAGCAGTGAACTCGCGGTACAGGGGGGAACCCAGTACTTC. Translated: CASSELAVQGGTQYF.